Below are 28 T cell receptor beta chains sequenced from a single sample in a study of blood T cells in healthy people across ages. For the second PCR, which ran for about 6 to 11 cycles, a sample-barcoded 5' primer and a J-beta primer mix were used. TCRdb reanalysed the 5' RACE reads using MiXCR and keeps one entry per CDR3 protein. The sample includes almost 550,000 distinct CDR3 sequences, 24% of them seen just once. The same sample was also used in a study of T cells of mothers and their children.

The sample consisted of blood. Receptor source: a boy aged 5-17 years in good health.

This clonotype was recorded a few times. The chain has TRBV4-1 and TRBJ2-7; D possibly corresponds to TRBD1 (6 bases). The V gene lost 3 bases and the J gene lost 6 bases, with 9 bases spanning the gap. Per the germline V gene, CDR1 is MGHRA and CDR2 is YSYEKL. This CDR3 contains 12 residues. CDR3 region: CASSQGAGEQYF. In DNA form, the CDR3 reads TGCGCCAGCAGCCAGGGGGCGGGCGAGCAGTACTTC.

This clonotype was detected only a few times. The chain joins TRBV6-5 to TRBJ1-2, with 9 bases identical to TRBD1. This CDR3 is 15 amino acids long. The germline CDR1 and CDR2 sequences are MNHEY and SVGAGI. The V segment lost 2 bases and the J segment 2 bases; nucleotides outside the gene matches: 3. The DNA for the CDR3 is TGTGCCAGCAGTTACCGGGACAGGGACAACTATGGCTACACCTTC. Translating it yields CASSYRDRDNYGYTF.

The V and J genes are TRBV20-1 and TRBJ1-2, with 7 nucleotides matching TRBD1. The CDR3 length is 14 residues. CDR1 and CDR2 (germline): DFQATT, SNEGSKA (reference sequence). The V segment lost 8 bases and the J segment 6 bases; nucleotides outside the gene matches: 15. The CDR3 DNA follows: TGCAGTACCCCAGGGGGGGGAGGTAGTGATGGCTACACCTTC. It yields the protein CSTPGGGGSDGYTF.

The V and J genes are TRBV10-3 and TRBJ2-3; no definite D call. CDR3 length: 12 residues. The V end lost 10 bases, the J end lost 6 bases, and 14 bases lay between the germline ends. From germline, CDR1 is ENHRY and CDR2 SYGVKD. CDR3 sequence (DNA): TGTGCCACCCGAGAGGCGCTTGATACGCAGTATTTT. Amino acid sequence: CATREALDTQYF.

This clonotype came up a few times. The chain combines TRBV18 with TRBJ1-3; 7 bases fit TRBD1. The germline CDR1 and CDR2 sequences are KGHSH and LQKENI. The length of the CDR3 is 13 residues. After removal of 4 bases from V and 7 bases from J, the junction contained 4 bases not matched to a gene. The CDR3 region is CASSHDRENTIYF. In nucleotides, the CDR3 is TGTGCCAGCTCACACGACAGGGAGAACACCATATATTTT.

This clonotype turned up a few times. One junction end does not reproduce the germline sequence, and a read error may be involved. The chain is built from TRBV28 and TRBJ1-2; the D gene is possibly TRBD1 (5 bases). Germline V lookup: CDR1 MDHEN, CDR2 SYDVKM. This CDR3 spans 11 amino acids. The CDR3 nucleotides are TGTGTCAGCAGCCGGGGGTATGGCTACACCTTC. Amino acid sequence: CVSSRGYGYTF.

This chain connects TRBV7-2 to TRBJ2-3; unclear D gene. Germline CDR1 reads SGHTA; CDR2 reads FQGNSA. This CDR3 region has 16 residues. Between the trimmed V and J ends, which lost 2 bases and 1 base, there was a span of 13 bases. Here the CDR3 reads CASSLRLAAGTDTQYF. In DNA form, the CDR3 reads TGTGCCAGCAGCTTACGTCTGGCGGCGGGCACAGATACGCAGTATTTT.

The gene calls are TRBV20-1 and TRBJ1-3; D might be TRBD1 (6 bases). This CDR3 spans 14 amino acids. The germline V gene encodes CDR1 DFQATT and CDR2 SNEGSKA (reference sequence). The germline V and J ends were trimmed by 6 bases and 0 bases, with 12 bases remaining between them. CDR3 DNA sequence: TGCAGTGCCGGGGACACGAGCTCTGGAAACACCATATATTTT. Amino acids: CSAGDTSSGNTIYF.

V gene TRBV6-1 combines with J gene TRBJ2-4; possible D gene TRBD1, 5 bases. CDR1 and CDR2 (germline): MNHNS, SASEGT. The CDR3 covers 16 residues. Trimming removed 3 bases at V and 0 bases at J, with 12 bases between. The DNA for the CDR3 is TGTGCCAGCAGTGACGTAGGACATCTAGCCAAAAACATTCAGTACTTC. This translates into CASSDVGHLAKNIQYF.

The J gene is TRBJ2-3, the V gene TRBV3-1; tentatively, D is TRBD2 (6 bases). Germline assignment: CDR1 LGHDT and CDR2 YNNKEL (reference sequence). The CDR3 spans 14 residues. Deletions cut 2 bases from V and 4 bases from J, with 10 bases between. The CDR3 DNA is TGTGCCAGCAGCCAATCGGGGGTCGCAGATACGCAGTATTTT. Translation: CASSQSGVADTQYF.

This clonotype was counted a few times. The chain uses TRBV27 and TRBJ1-5; 8 nucleotides line up with TRBD1. CDR1 and CDR2 from the germline V gene are MNHEY and SMNVEV (reference sequence). The CDR3 spans 13 residues. J gave up 5 bases and V 6 bases, and 3 bases lay outside the gene matches. Here the CDR3 reads CASSHRGYQPQHF. In DNA form, the CDR3 reads TGTGCCAGCAGCCACAGGGGGTATCAGCCCCAGCATTTT.

This chain uses TRBV28 with TRBJ1-5, with 9 bases fitting TRBD1. The CDR3 spans 14 residues. Germline loops: CDR1 MDHEN, CDR2 SYDVKM. J gave up 7 bases and V 8 bases, and 9 bases lay outside the gene matches. CDR3 bases: TGTGCCAGCCACGGGGACAGGGTTGCACAGCCCCAGCATTTT. Amino acid sequence: CASHGDRVAQPQHF.

This clonotype was seen only a few times. DNA for the CDR3: TGTGCCAGCACCTTGGGGGGGACCAATCAGCCCCAGCATTTT. It specifies CASTLGGTNQPQHF. The chain employs TRBV12-3 or TRBV12-4 and TRBJ1-5; tentative D call: TRBD1 (5 bases). V was shortened by 7 bases and J by 3 bases, with 13 bases between the two germline ends. The CDR3 runs 14 residues.

The chain is built from TRBV19 and TRBJ1-2; 8 bases line up with TRBD1. Trimming at V came to 7 bases and at J to 6 bases, leaving 7 bases not matched to a gene. The length of the CDR3 is 13 residues. The germline CDR1 and CDR2 sequences are LNHDA and SQIVND (reference sequence). The CDR3 region has the DNA TGTGCCAGTACCCTGGACAGGGACGATGGCTACACCTTC. Translating gives CASTLDRDDGYTF.

The chain couples TRBV13 to TRBJ2-7; the D gene is possibly TRBD2 (6 bases). The CDR3 extends over 14 amino acids. CDR1 and CDR2 (germline): PRHDT, FYEKMQ (reference sequence). V was clipped by 4 bases and J by 1 base, with 11 bases between them. The CDR3 coding sequence is TGTGCCAGCAGCTCCAGGACTATGTCCTACGAGCAGTACTTC. Translation: CASSSRTMSYEQYF.

This clonotype was seen a handful of times. The rearrangement joins TRBV27 to TRBJ2-5; 15 bases line up with TRBD2. After removal of 1 base from V and 1 base from J, the junction contained 10 bases not matched to a gene. CDR1 MNHEY and CDR2 SMNVEV come from the germline V gene (reference sequence). The CDR3 is made up of 20 amino acids. The CDR3 region is CASSLLPPGLAGGFQETQYF. The DNA for the CDR3 is TGTGCCAGCAGTTTATTGCCTCCGGGACTAGCGGGAGGTTTCCAAGAGACCCAGTACTTC.

This clonotype occurred once. CDR3 nucleotides: TGTGCCAGCAAGAGGGGGCGGGAGACCCAGTACTTC. Protein product: CASKRGRETQYF. The chain employs TRBV6-2 or TRBV6-3 and TRBJ2-5, with 7 nucleotides matching TRBD1. V lost 7 bases, J lost 5 bases, and 4 bases stayed unmatched. The length of the CDR3 is 12 residues. From germline, CDR1 is MNHEY and CDR2 SVGEGT.

This clonotype came up a few times. V and J are TRBV20-1 and TRBJ2-5; D perhaps matches TRBD2 (6 bases). Germline V gene sequence: CDR1 DFQATT, CDR2 SNEGSKA (reference sequence). This CDR3 spans 13 amino acids. With 7 bases removed from V and 0 bases from J, the gap between germline ends came to 12 bases. CDR3 DNA: TGCAGTGTTAGGACTACGCACCAAGAGACCCAGTACTTC. Its protein product is CSVRTTHQETQYF.

This chain uses TRBV7-2 with TRBJ2-1; 7 positions match TRBD2. The DNA end favors TRBJ2-7, so the J call may be wrong. CDR1 SGHTA and CDR2 FQGNSA come from the germline V gene. This CDR3 comprises 17 residues. DNA of the CDR3: TGTGCCAGCACCGACGGCGTCCGCGGGAGAGGTACCTACGAGCAGTACTTC. As protein: CASTDGVRGRGTYEQYF.

This clonotype came up a few times. The CDR3 here is CASSSDSQSSYEQYF. The CDR3 DNA sequence: TGTGCCAGCAGCTCTGACAGCCAAAGCTCCTACGAGCAGTACTTC. The chain links TRBV28 to TRBJ2-7, with a weak D call TRBD1 (5 bases). Germline CDR1 and CDR2: MDHEN and SYDVKM. This CDR3 is built from 15 residues. Deletions cut 6 bases from V and 0 bases from J, with 15 bases between.

This clonotype was seen a handful of times. The rearrangement uses TRBV12-3 or TRBV12-4 and TRBJ2-7; 8 nucleotides match TRBD2. This CDR3 has 13 amino acids. The trim removed 3 bases at V and 12 bases at J, leaving 10 bases unmatched. The DNA of the CDR3 is TGTGCCAGCAGTTTGAGCGGGGGCCCCTCTTTGTACTTC. This translates into CASSLSGGPSLYF.

The chain uses TRBV11-1 and TRBJ2-1; 15 bases match TRBD2. CDR1 and CDR2 (germline): SGHAT, FQDESV (reference sequence). The J segment lost 3 bases and the V segment lost 3 bases, leaving 3 bases of the junction unmatched. The CDR3 covers 17 residues. CDR3 sequence: CASSFGLAGGRYNEQFF. CDR3 DNA sequence: TGTGCCAGCAGCTTTGGACTAGCGGGAGGGCGCTACAATGAGCAGTTCTTC.

This clonotype has a handful of counts. The rearrangement uses TRBV9 and TRBJ1-3; 9 nucleotides agree with TRBD1. Germline-derived CDR1 and CDR2 are SGDLS and YYNGEE. The V gene end was trimmed by 4 bases and the J gene end by 0 bases; junction bases not matched to a gene: 2. CDR3 size: 15 residues. The CDR3 spells CASSSGQGSGNTIYF. The CDR3 region has the DNA TGTGCCAGCAGCTCGGGACAGGGCTCTGGAAACACCATATATTTT.

V gene TRBV6-5 combines with J gene TRBJ2-3; D call uncertain. The CDR3 covers 13 residues. V was trimmed by 7 bases and J by 1 base, leaving 9 bases between them. Per the germline V gene, CDR1 is MNHEY and CDR2 is SVGAGI. CDR3 sequence reads: CASTLLGTDTQYF. In DNA, the CDR3 is TGTGCCAGCACCCTACTGGGCACAGATACGCAGTATTTT.

V is TRBV20-1 and J is TRBJ2-5, with TRBD1 matching over 7 bases. V lost 2 bases and J lost 3; bases outside the gene matches: 9. CDR1 DFQATT and CDR2 SNEGSKA come from the germline V gene (reference sequence). The CDR3 totals 15 residues. This CDR3 is CSARKLFDREETQYF. The CDR3 DNA reads TGCAGTGCTAGAAAATTATTTGACAGGGAAGAGACCCAGTACTTC.

This clonotype was found a few times. At one end the junction does not follow the germline gene, possibly because of a read error. CDR3 residues: CASSVGPGVQYEQYF. The CDR3 nucleotides are TGTGCTAGCAGCGTAGGTCCGGGGGTCCAATACGAGCAGTACTTC. The V gene is TRBV7-7, the J gene TRBJ2-7; possibly TRBD2 for D (6 bases). Germline values: CDR1 SSHAT, CDR2 FNYEAQ (reference sequence). The CDR3 runs to 15 residues.

Regarding this clonotype: At one boundary the junction diverges from the germline segment, which might be a read error. The genes are TRBV11-2 and TRBJ2-3; 8 bases are shared with TRBD2. CDR3 length equals 15 residues. Germline V gene sequence: CDR1 SGHAT, CDR2 FQNNGV. The CDR3, as DNA: TGTGCCGGCAGCTTACAGCGGGGGCGCACAGATACGCGGTATTTT. Amino acids: CAGSLQRGRTDTRYF.

The table lists this clonotype with a few counts. V is TRBV20-1 and J is TRBJ2-4; TRBD2 matches 12 bases. Germline CDR1 DFQATT, CDR2 SNEGSKA (reference sequence). J was trimmed by 4 bases and V by 5 bases; bases with no gene match: 3. This CDR3 region has 14 residues. CDR3 sequence reads: CSAGLAGLKNIQYF. For the CDR3, the DNA is TGCAGTGCTGGACTAGCGGGGCTTAAAAACATTCAGTACTTC.